This T cell receptor beta chain was retrieved from a study of early T cells in non-severe SARS-CoV-2 infection. Overall study: The study sequenced bulk RNA from unsorted whole blood, with chains unpaired.

Trimming stripped 7 bases from V and 2 bases from J, with 14 bases between. This CDR3 has 14 amino acids. CDR1 and CDR2 from the germline V gene are MNHNY and SVGAGI (reference sequence). This clonotype was observed many times. Its antigen remains unknown. Individually, cDNA molecules had unique molecular identifiers attached to them. TCRdb re-called the 5' RACE reads with MiXCR, one entry per CDR3 protein. The table has tens of thousands of distinct CDR3 sequences, more than 9% seen once. Regarding the study as a whole: Matching with VDJdb favored anti-spike CD8 responses (missing private and CD4 specificities).

The sequenced sample was whole blood. This TCR came from an adult who was a healthcare worker with PCR-confirmed SARS-CoV-2 infection or an uninfected control (not recorded which). This chain links TRBV6-6 with TRBJ1-1; D ambiguous. This CDR3 reads CASNIPGSNTEAFF. Here the CDR3 DNA reads TGTGCCAGCAACATACCGGGCTCTAACACTGAAGCTTTCTTT.